Presented here are 27 T cell receptor beta chains from one specimen sequenced in a study of cytomegalovirus exposure and HLA in healthy donors (TCRdb year 2017). Library method: the immunoSEQ multiplex PCR assay. The multiplex PCR relied on a mix of 60 forward primers for TCR Vbeta segments and 13 reverse primers for TCR Jbeta segments. TCRdb holds this immuneACCESS table with in-frame rearrangements only. Some clones are missing; in checked studies, unresolved V genes explain under half, and the rest has no known cause. The sample has about 110,000 clones on record, just over 70% of them singletons. The ten largest account for approximately 0.74% of the sample. The specimen was PBMCs. The source is a boy aged 5 to 17 in good health and CMV-seronegative.

The gene calls are TRBV28 and TRBJ1-1; the D gene is possibly TRBD1 (6 bases). Looked up from germline, CDR1 is MDHEN and CDR2 is SYDVKM. V dropped 5 bases and J dropped 5 bases, with 24 bases sitting between them. The CDR3 has 17 amino acids. CDR3 residues: CASSLPGQNIGETEAFF. CDR3 in DNA: TGTGCCAGCAGTCTCCCGGGACAAAACATAGGGGAGACTGAAGCTTTCTTT.

V usage is TRBV7-7 and J usage is TRBJ2-7, with 7 bases that match TRBD1. Trimming took 5 bases from V and 4 from J; bases not matched to a gene: 8. The CDR3 is 14 amino acids. CDR1 and CDR2 from the germline V gene are SSHAT and FNYEAQ (reference sequence). CDR3 sequence reads: CASSPDETGYEQYF. DNA of the CDR3: TGTGCCAGCAGCCCCGATGAGACAGGGTACGAGCAGTACTTC.

J is TRBJ2-1 and V is TRBV7-9; D might be TRBD2 (6 bases). The V gene lost 5 bases and the J gene lost 6 bases, with 11 bases spanning the gap. CDR1 SEHNR and CDR2 FQNEAQ come from the germline V gene (reference sequence). The CDR3 covers 13 residues. CDR3 amino acids: CASSPGLPNEQFF. The CDR3 bases are TGTGCCAGCAGCCCGGGACTTCCCAATGAGCAGTTCTTC. Combining the CDR3 with reference TRBV7-9 and TRBJ2-1 gives the whole variable domain DTGVSQNPRHKITKRGQNVTFRCDPISEHNRLYWYRQTLGQGPEFLTYFQNEAQLEKSRLLSDRFSAERPKGSFSTLEIQRTEQGDSAMYLCASSPGLPNEQFFGPGTRLTVL.

This clone has only a few counts. The chain is built from TRBV30 and TRBJ1-5, with a possible D match to TRBD1 (6 bases). This CDR3 region has 14 residues. Germline CDR1 and CDR2: GTSNPN and SVGIG (reference sequence). V shed 1 base and J shed 4 bases, with 11 bases lying between them. The CDR3 here is CAWSGGHGNQPQHF. The CDR3 coding sequence is TGTGCCTGGAGTGGGGGACACGGTAATCAGCCCCAGCATTTT.

The rearrangement links TRBV27 to TRBJ2-7; maybe TRBD2 (6 bases). Deletions cut 3 bases from V and 4 bases from J, with 19 bases between. Germline CDR1 MNHEY, CDR2 SMNVEV (reference sequence). This CDR3 contains 16 residues. CDR3 nucleotide sequence: TGTGCCAGCAGTTTTAACCGGGACTCACGATCTTACGAGCAGTACTTC. It translates to CASSFNRDSRSYEQYF.

The rearrangement joins TRBV6-4 to TRBJ1-5; TRBD1 is a possible D gene (6 bases). The CDR3 consists of 14 residues. V was clipped by 4 bases and J by 5 bases, with 12 bases between them. Germline-derived CDR1 and CDR2 are MRHNA and SNTAGT. CDR3 residues: CASSATGWDQPQHF. CDR3 sequence (DNA): TGTGCCAGCAGTGCGACAGGTTGGGATCAGCCCCAGCATTTT.

V gene TRBV28 combines with J gene TRBJ1-1, with 8 bases matching TRBD1. Trimming cost V 6 bases and J 5 bases; bases outside gene matches: 5. Per the germline V gene, CDR1 is MDHEN and CDR2 is SYDVKM. The CDR3 is made up of 13 amino acids. In nucleotides, the CDR3 is TGTGCCAGCAGGAGACAGGGGAGAACTGAAGCTTTCTTT. Encoded protein: CASRRQGRTEAFF.

This chain connects TRBV6-5 to TRBJ1-2, with D possibly being TRBD1 (6 bases). Trimming took 5 bases from V and 7 from J, leaving 20 bases between them. This CDR3 has 15 residues. Germline assignment: CDR1 MNHEY and CDR2 SVGAGI. The CDR3 loop reads CASSKTSHRDIGYTF. The CDR3 DNA reads as TGTGCCAGCAGTAAAACAAGTCACCGGGACATTGGCTACACCTTC.

V gene TRBV5-3 combines with J gene TRBJ2-7, with D tentatively TRBD1 (5 bases). TRBV5-3 is an open reading frame, and its role is uncertain. The CDR3 spans 17 residues. The V end lost 7 bases, the J end lost 3 bases, and 26 bases lay between the germline ends. As DNA, the CDR3 is TGTGCCAGAGGAACCCAGGGCGGAGCCTCAACGGACTACGAGCAGTACTTC. Its translation: CARGTQGGASTDYEQYF.

The V gene is TRBV18, the J gene TRBJ2-7; 7 bases map to TRBD2. Germline CDR1 reads KGHSH; CDR2 reads LQKENI. V dropped 5 bases and J dropped 2; count of bases not matched to a gene: 6. CDR3 size: 14 residues. The CDR3 reads CASSSRAGPYEQYF. For the CDR3, the DNA is TGTGCCAGCTCATCGAGAGCGGGGCCCTACGAGCAGTACTTC.

Remarks on this clone: Other DNA sequences in the sample encode the same CDR3. The chain has TRBV6-6 and TRBJ2-7, with a tentative D call TRBD1 (6 bases). Germline-derived CDR1 and CDR2 are MNHNY and SVGAGI (reference sequence). The CDR3 runs to 12 residues. Trimming stripped 6 bases from V and 1 base from J, with 7 bases between. This CDR3 reads CASSTGSYEQYF. The DNA for the CDR3 is TGTGCCAGCAGCACAGGGTCCTACGAGCAGTACTTC.

This clone was observed a few times. As DNA, the CDR3 is TGTGCCAGCAGTTACCCCACAGGGGGCATGGGCCGGGAGCAGTACTTC. Translating gives CASSYPTGGMGREQYF. The chain joins TRBV5-4 to TRBJ2-7; the match to TRBD1 covers 9 bases. CDR3 length equals 16 residues. The trim removed 5 bases at V and 7 bases at J, leaving 16 bases unmatched. Germline V CDR1 and CDR2: SGHNT, YYREEE (reference sequence).

The V gene is TRBV7-8, the J gene TRBJ2-7; 7 bases align to TRBD2. The junction had 10 bases not matched to a gene; V was cut back by 2 bases and J by 6 bases. The CDR3 is 15 residues long. The V gene's germline CDR1 is SGHVS and CDR2 FQNEAQ. CDR3 in DNA: TGTGCCAGCAGCTTATGGACTAGTATCTCCGGCGAGCAGTACTTC. Translated: CASSLWTSISGEQYF. Full variable domain (outside the CDR3, taken from reference TRBV7-8 and TRBJ2-7): GAGVSQSPRYKVAKRGQDVALRCDPISGHVSLFWYQQALGQGPEFLTYFQNEAQLDKSGLPSDRFFAERPEGSVSTLKIQRTQQEDSAVYLCASSLWTSISGEQYFGPGTRLTVT.

Comments on this clone: Other DNA sequences in this specimen translate into the identical CDR3. The gene calls are TRBV30 and TRBJ1-5, with D maybe TRBD1 (5 bases). V gave up 1 base and J gave up 4 bases, with 8 bases separating them. This CDR3 spans 13 amino acids. Germline V gives CDR1 GTSNPN, CDR2 SVGIG (reference sequence). The CDR3 sequence: CAWSAQENQPQHF. The CDR3 DNA sequence: TGTGCCTGGAGTGCACAGGAAAATCAGCCCCAGCATTTT.

The rearrangement links TRBV5-4 to TRBJ2-5; no reliable D call. This CDR3 contains 13 residues. CDR1 and CDR2 (germline): SGHNT, YYREEE (reference sequence). V was clipped by 3 bases and J by 4 bases, with 10 bases between them. The CDR3 sequence: CASSSGGGETQYF. The DNA for the CDR3 is TGTGCCAGCAGCTCCGGCGGCGGAGAGACCCAGTACTTC.

This chain uses TRBV7-8 with TRBJ2-3, with a weak D call TRBD2 (6 bases). The CDR3 consists of 14 residues. Germline V lookup: CDR1 SGHVS, CDR2 FQNEAQ. V was pared by 5 bases and J by 4 bases, with 13 bases between. In DNA form, the CDR3 reads TGTGCCAGCAGCCAAAGACTAGGCCCAGATACGCAGTATTTT. Protein: CASSQRLGPDTQYF.

The chain joins TRBV30 to TRBJ1-1; TRBD1 matches at 8 bases. This CDR3 comprises 14 residues. Germline values: CDR1 GTSNPN, CDR2 SVGIG (reference sequence). The J segment lost 7 bases and the V segment lost 5 bases, leaving 12 bases of the junction unmatched. The CDR3 loop reads CAWLTKGQGVEAFF. CDR3 in DNA: TGTGCCTGGCTAACCAAAGGACAGGGCGTTGAAGCTTTCTTT. Looking up the rest from reference TRBV30 and TRBJ1-1 gives the full variable domain: SQTIHQWPATLVQPVGSPLSLECTVEGTSNPNLYWYRQAAGRGLQLLFYSVGIGQISSEVPQNLSASRPQDRQFILSSKKLLLSDSGFYLCAWLTKGQGVEAFFGQGTRLTVV.

CDR3 nucleotides: TGCGCCAGCAGCTTGGGGGCAGGCGGGAGGGCAGGTGGCGGGGAGCTGTTTTTT. As protein: CASSLGAGGRAGGGELFF. The chain combines TRBV5-1 with TRBJ2-2, with TRBD2 matching over 9 bases. V was clipped by 0 bases and J by 7 bases; unmatched bases: 13. The CDR3 sequence is 18 residues long. Germline assignment: CDR1 SGHRS and CDR2 YFSETQ.

The rearrangement uses TRBV6-6 and TRBJ1-3; D is undetermined. CDR1 is MNHNY, CDR2 SVGAGI, per germline (reference sequence). Trimming removed 3 bases from V and 4 bases from J, with 10 bases in between. The CDR3 contains 14 residues. Here the CDR3 DNA reads TGTGCCAGCAGTTATGGGGAGTGGGGAAACACCATATATTTT. Translating it yields CASSYGEWGNTIYF.

This chain uses TRBV7-2 with TRBJ1-2; D is undetermined. The V and J ends lost 0 bases and 1 base respectively, with 12 bases between them. Per the germline V gene, CDR1 is SGHTA and CDR2 is FQGNSA. This CDR3 is 16 amino acids long. This CDR3 reads CASSLARYRNNYGYTF. DNA of the CDR3: TGTGCCAGCAGCTTAGCCCGGTACCGTAATAACTATGGCTACACCTTC.

The rearrangement uses TRBV7-2 and TRBJ1-5; unclear D gene. The CDR3 runs 15 residues. V was clipped by 2 bases and J by 7 bases, with 15 bases between them. CDR1 is SGHTA, CDR2 FQGNSA, per germline. The CDR3 DNA reads TGTGCCAGCAGCTTATCGCGCGCGGGGAGACAGCCCCAGCATTTT. As protein: CASSLSRAGRQPQHF. The variable domain in full, with the rest retrieved from reference TRBV7-2 and TRBJ1-5, is GAGVSQSPSNKVTEKGKDVELRCDPISGHTALYWYRQSLGQGLEFLIYFQGNSAPDKSGLPSDRFSAERTGGSVSTLTIQRTQQEDSAVYLCASSLSRAGRQPQHFGDGTRLSIL.

The J gene is TRBJ2-5, the V gene TRBV10-3; D not certain. Germline V CDR1 and CDR2: ENHRY, SYGVKD. Trimming took off 4 bases at V and 0 bases at J, with 9 bases between the two ends. The CDR3 is 14 amino acids. The CDR3 sequence: CAISARSDQETQYF. As DNA, the CDR3 is TGTGCCATCAGTGCCAGGTCTGACCAAGAGACCCAGTACTTC.

The chain is built from TRBV5-1 and TRBJ2-2; 12 nucleotides line up with TRBD2. Germline V CDR1 and CDR2: SGHRS, YFSETQ. V shed 4 bases and J 3 bases; nucleotides not matched to a gene: 4. The CDR3 has 16 residues. The CDR3 here is CASSGGLAGYTGELFF. The CDR3 DNA reads as TGCGCCAGCAGCGGAGGACTAGCGGGGTACACCGGGGAGCTGTTTTTT.

The chain links TRBV5-4 to TRBJ2-2, with D tentatively TRBD2 (6 bases). V was shortened by 0 bases and J by 5 bases, with 14 bases between the two germline ends. The CDR3 sequence is 16 residues long. CDR1 is SGHNT, CDR2 YYREEE, per germline (reference sequence). The CDR3 DNA follows: TGTGCCAGCAGCTTGGCGTGGAGGGGCGGTACCGGGGAGCTGTTTTTT. Its translation: CASSLAWRGGTGELFF.

This rearrangement joins TRBV4-3 to TRBJ1-3, with D possibly TRBD1 on 5 matching bases. Germline CDR1 reads LGHNA; CDR2 reads YSLEER. The germline V and J ends were trimmed by 4 bases and 0 bases, with 10 bases remaining between them. The CDR3 spans 15 residues. In DNA, the CDR3 is TGCGCCAGCAGCCTACGACAGATCTCTGGAAACACCATATATTTT. Translated, it gives CASSLRQISGNTIYF.

CDR3 coding DNA: TGTGCCAGCAGTACAAATCAGCCCCAGCATTTT. As protein: CASSTNQPQHF. The chain joins TRBV6-1 to TRBJ1-5; no definite D call. Trimming cost V 5 bases and J 4 bases, with 3 bases left between them. Germline loops: CDR1 MNHNS, CDR2 SASEGT. This CDR3 spans 11 amino acids.

This CDR3 is CASSLGRGGNQPQHF. The CDR3 DNA reads TGTGCCAGCAGCTTAGGCAGGGGAGGCAATCAGCCCCAGCATTTT. The chain has TRBV11-1 and TRBJ1-5; a possible D gene is TRBD1 (6 bases). CDR3 length equals 15 residues. Per germline, CDR1 SGHAT and CDR2 FQDESV (reference sequence). V lost 1 base to trimming and J lost 2 bases, with 9 bases between them. Full variable domain (remainder filled in from reference TRBV11-1 and TRBJ1-5): EAEVAQSPRYKITEKSQAVAFWCDPISGHATLYWYRQILGQGPELLVQFQDESVVDDSQLPKDRFSAERLKGVDSTLKIQPAELGDSAMYLCASSLGRGGNQPQHFGDGTRLSIL.